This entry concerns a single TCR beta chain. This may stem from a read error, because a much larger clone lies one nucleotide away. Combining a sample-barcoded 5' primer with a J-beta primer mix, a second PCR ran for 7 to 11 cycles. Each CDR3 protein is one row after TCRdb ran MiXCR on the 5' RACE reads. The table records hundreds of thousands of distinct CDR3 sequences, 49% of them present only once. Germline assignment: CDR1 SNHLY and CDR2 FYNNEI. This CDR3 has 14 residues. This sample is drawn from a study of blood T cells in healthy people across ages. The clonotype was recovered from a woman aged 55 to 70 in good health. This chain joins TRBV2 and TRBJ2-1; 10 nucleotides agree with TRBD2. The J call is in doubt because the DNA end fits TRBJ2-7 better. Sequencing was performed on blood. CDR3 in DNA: TGTGCCAGCATTCAGCGGGAGGGGTACAATGAGCAGTACTTC. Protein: CASIQREGYNEQYF.